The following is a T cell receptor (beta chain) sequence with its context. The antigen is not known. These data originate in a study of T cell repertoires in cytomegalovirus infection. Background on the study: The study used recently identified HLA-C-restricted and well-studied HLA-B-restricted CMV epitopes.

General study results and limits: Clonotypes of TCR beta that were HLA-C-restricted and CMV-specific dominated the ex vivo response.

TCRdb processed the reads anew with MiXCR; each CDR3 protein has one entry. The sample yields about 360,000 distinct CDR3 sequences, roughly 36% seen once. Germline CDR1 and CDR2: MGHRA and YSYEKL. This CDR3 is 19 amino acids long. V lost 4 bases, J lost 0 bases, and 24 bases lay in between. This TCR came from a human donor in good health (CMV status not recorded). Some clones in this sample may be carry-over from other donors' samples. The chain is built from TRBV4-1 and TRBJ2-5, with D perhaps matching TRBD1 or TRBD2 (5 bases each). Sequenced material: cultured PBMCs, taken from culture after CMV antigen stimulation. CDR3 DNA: TGCGCCAGCAGCCTTCACCTGGGGGTTTGGACCAGGAACCAAGAGACCCAGTACTTC. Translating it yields CASSLHLGVWTRNQETQYF.